This T cell receptor (beta chain) was captured in a study of T cell responses to AZD1222 COVID-19 vaccine. The CDR3 sequence is 15 residues long. The V gene's germline CDR1 is WNHNN and CDR2 SYGVQD (reference sequence). The V end lost 3 bases, the J end lost 2 bases, and 14 bases lay between the germline ends. Sequencing used immunoSEQ multiplex PCR; TCRdb keeps in-frame clones, though not all of them. The table has approximately 120,000 clones, about 89% seen once; the top ten hold 4.2%. The chain couples TRBV10-1 to TRBJ2-7; D is undetermined. This specimen was peripheral blood, taken on day 0 of AZD1222 vaccination. The origin of this receptor is an adult in good health. In nucleotides, the CDR3 is TGCGCCAGCAGTGACCCCAGAGATAAGGCCTACGAGCAGTACTTC. Translating it yields CASSDPRDKAYEQYF.